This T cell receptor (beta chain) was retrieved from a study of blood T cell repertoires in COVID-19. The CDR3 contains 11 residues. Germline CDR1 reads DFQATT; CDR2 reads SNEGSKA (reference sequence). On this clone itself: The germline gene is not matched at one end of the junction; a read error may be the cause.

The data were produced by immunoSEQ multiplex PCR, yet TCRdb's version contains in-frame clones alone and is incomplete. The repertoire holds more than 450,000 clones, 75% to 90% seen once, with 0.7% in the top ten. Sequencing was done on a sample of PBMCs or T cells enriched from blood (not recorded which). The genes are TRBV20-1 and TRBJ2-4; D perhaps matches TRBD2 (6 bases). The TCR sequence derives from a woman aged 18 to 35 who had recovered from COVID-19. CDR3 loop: CSARSTGRGVF. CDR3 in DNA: TGCAGTGCCCGTAGTACCGGGCGGGGCGTCTTC.